These 7 T cell receptor beta chains share one sample of origin, sequenced in a study of cytotoxic CD8 clonotypes in ibrutinib-treated CLL. Sequencing was performed with immunoSEQ multiplex PCR; in TCRdb, only in-frame clones are kept and a portion is missing. The sample contains about 200,000 clones, roughly three quarters of which appear only once. The sequences come from PBMCs, collected after 12 months of ibrutinib treatment. These receptors were collected from a human donor with chronic lymphocytic leukemia.

J is TRBJ2-1 and V is TRBV14; D unclear. The CDR3 totals 15 residues. Germline assignment: CDR1 SGHDN and CDR2 FVKESK. Trimming removed 3 bases at V and 8 bases at J, with 17 bases between. The CDR3 protein is CASSQITSLPHEQFF. CDR3 nucleotide sequence: TGTGCCAGCAGCCAGATTACTTCGTTACCCCATGAGCAGTTCTTC.

This clone occurred a few times. V usage is TRBV14 and J usage is TRBJ2-7, with D hard to call. Per germline, CDR1 SGHDN and CDR2 FVKESK. The CDR3 extends over 15 amino acids. The ends were cut back, 0 bases at V and 2 bases at J, with 11 bases in the middle. The CDR3 here is CASSQDEALPYEQYF. Here the CDR3 DNA reads TGTGCCAGCAGCCAAGATGAAGCATTGCCCTACGAGCAGTACTTC.

This chain links TRBV20-1 with TRBJ2-7; D might be TRBD2 (5 bases). The germline V gene has CDR1 DFQATT and CDR2 SNEGSKA (reference sequence). The germline V and J ends were trimmed by 5 bases and 2 bases, with 7 bases remaining between them. This CDR3 region has 11 residues. The CDR3 reads CSASTTYEQYF. CDR3 bases: TGCAGTGCTTCGACTACCTACGAGCAGTACTTC.

The chain joins TRBV18 to TRBJ1-2, with 7 nucleotides matching TRBD1. The ends lost 6 bases at V and 3 bases at J; junction bases unmatched: 13. CDR3 size: 16 residues. Germline CDR1 and CDR2: KGHSH and LQKENI. For the CDR3, the DNA is TGTGCCAGCTCGCCCACTCCCGGGACAGAGCACTATGGCTACACCTTC. Translated, it gives CASSPTPGTEHYGYTF.

The chain's CDR3 is CASSFTRETQYF. CDR3 sequence (DNA): TGTGCCAGCAGCTTCACCAGGGAGACCCAGTACTTC. J is TRBJ2-5 and V is TRBV2; unclear D gene. CDR1 is SNHLY and CDR2 is FYNNEI in the germline V gene. V was shortened by 6 bases and J by 5 bases, with 10 bases between the two germline ends. CDR3 length: 12 residues.

The J gene is TRBJ2-3, the V gene TRBV20-1; the D is unclear. The V gene lost 4 bases and the J gene lost 4 bases, with 0 bases spanning the gap. The germline gives CDR1 DFQATT, CDR2 SNEGSKA (reference sequence). The CDR3 runs to 9 residues. Here the CDR3 reads CSATDTQYF. The CDR3 DNA follows: TGCAGTGCTACAGATACGCAGTATTTT.

The rearrangement links TRBV25-1 to TRBJ1-2; maybe TRBD1 (5 bases). V was shortened by 3 bases and J by 4 bases, with 12 bases between the two germline ends. This CDR3 contains 14 residues. Germline V gives CDR1 MGHDK, CDR2 SYGVNS. The chain's CDR3 is CASSEFGAGYGYTF. For the CDR3, the DNA is TGTGCCAGCAGTGAGTTCGGGGCTGGCTATGGCTACACCTTC.